This is a list of T cell receptor beta chains from one sample in a study of blood T cell repertoires in COVID-19. The assay was immunoSEQ multiplex PCR, and TCRdb's table has in-frame clones only and misses some. Of roughly 200,000 clones listed, about 85% are singletons. Input material: peripheral blood. These receptors all stem from a woman of 80 years or more with acute or convalescent COVID-19. Both conserved end residues are trimmed from each CDR3.

v_call: TRBV6-5
j_call: TRBJ1-5
cdr3_aa: ASSYFGPNQPQH

v_call: TRBV28
j_call: TRBJ2-7
cdr3_aa: ASSLSVTAARDEQY

v_call: TRBV6-2/TRBV6-3
j_call: TRBJ2-2
cdr3_aa: ASSDPTAANTGELF

v_call: TRBV11-2
j_call: TRBJ1-4
cdr3_aa: ASSPQAGGEEKLF

v_call: TRBV5-1
j_call: TRBJ2-7
cdr3_aa: ASGSGSSYEQY

v_call: TRBV5-8
j_call: TRBJ1-1
cdr3_aa: ASSYVGTKNTEAF

v_call: TRBV29-1
j_call: TRBJ2-1
cdr3_aa: SVFTPGQGRDNEQF

v_call: TRBV4-3
j_call: TRBJ2-2
cdr3_aa: ASSQVGTGGTGELF

v_call: TRBV7-3
j_call: TRBJ2-3
cdr3_aa: ASSLGVADTQY

v_call: TRBV5-4
j_call: TRBJ1-2
cdr3_aa: ASSPGTGAPPYGYT

v_call: TRBV6-6
j_call: TRBJ1-1
cdr3_aa: ASTYGGNTEAF

v_call: TRBV7-2
j_call: TRBJ1-2
cdr3_aa: ASTQVGGNYGYT

v_call: TRBV12-3/TRBV12-4
j_call: TRBJ1-1
cdr3_aa: ASSPGGGDPAF

v_call: TRBV4-3
j_call: TRBJ2-5
cdr3_aa: ASSHRDRNFETQY

v_call: TRBV6-5
j_call: TRBJ1-2
cdr3_aa: ASRRPGTYGYT

v_call: TRBV4-1
j_call: TRBJ2-1
cdr3_aa: ASSQGRPLAVYNEQF

v_call: TRBV3-1/TRBV3-2
j_call: TRBJ1-3
cdr3_aa: ASSLYTGGSSGNTIY

v_call: TRBV30
j_call: TRBJ2-7
cdr3_aa: AWSRLAGYYEQY

v_call: TRBV3-1/TRBV3-2
j_call: TRBJ1-2
cdr3_aa: ASSLNAGQVYYGYT

v_call: TRBV11-2
j_call: TRBJ1-2
cdr3_aa: ASSRANYGYT

v_call: TRBV11-2
j_call: TRBJ1-5
cdr3_aa: ASSRTGYDQPQH

v_call: TRBV28
j_call: TRBJ1-1
cdr3_aa: ASSLGSTPRNTEAF

v_call: TRBV7-2
j_call: TRBJ1-6
cdr3_aa: ASSLVYGETPLH

v_call: TRBV25-1
j_call: TRBJ2-5
cdr3_aa: ASSPLDREETQY

v_call: TRBV5-1
j_call: TRBJ1-2
cdr3_aa: ASSLEGQGLYGYT